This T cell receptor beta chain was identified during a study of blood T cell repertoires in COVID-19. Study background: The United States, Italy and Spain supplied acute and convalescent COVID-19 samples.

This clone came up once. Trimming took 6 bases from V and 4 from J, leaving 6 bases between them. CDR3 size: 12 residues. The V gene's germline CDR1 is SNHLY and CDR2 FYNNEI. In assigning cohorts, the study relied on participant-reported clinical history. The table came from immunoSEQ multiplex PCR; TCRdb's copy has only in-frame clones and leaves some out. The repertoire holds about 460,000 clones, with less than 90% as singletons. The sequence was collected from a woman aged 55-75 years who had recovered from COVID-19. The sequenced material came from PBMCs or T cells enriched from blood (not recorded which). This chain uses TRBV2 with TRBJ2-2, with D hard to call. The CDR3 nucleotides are TGTGCCAGCAGGCAGGCCACCGGGGAGCTGTTTTTT. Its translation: CASRQATGELFF.